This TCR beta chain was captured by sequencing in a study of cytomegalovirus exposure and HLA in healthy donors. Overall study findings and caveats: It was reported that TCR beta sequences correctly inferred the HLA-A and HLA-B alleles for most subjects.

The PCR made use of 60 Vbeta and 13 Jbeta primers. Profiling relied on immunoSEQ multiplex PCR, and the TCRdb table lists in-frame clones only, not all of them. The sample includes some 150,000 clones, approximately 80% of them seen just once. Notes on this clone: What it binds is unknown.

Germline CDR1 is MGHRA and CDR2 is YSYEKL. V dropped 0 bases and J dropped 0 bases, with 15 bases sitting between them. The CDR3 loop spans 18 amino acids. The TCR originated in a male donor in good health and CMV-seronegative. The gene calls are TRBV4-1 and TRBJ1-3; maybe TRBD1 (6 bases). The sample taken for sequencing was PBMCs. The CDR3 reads CASSQDRGGFLSGNTIYF. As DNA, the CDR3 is TGCGCCAGCAGCCAAGATAGGGGGGGGTTTCTCTCTGGAAACACCATATATTTT.